This T cell receptor beta chain was profiled in a study of PD-1 blockade in classical Hodgkin lymphoma. Study summary: Patients were treated with nivolumab at 3 mg/kg, and this was given intravenously every 2 weeks.

CDR3 size: 17 residues. V shed 0 bases and J 8 bases; nucleotides not matched to a gene: 15. Germline CDR1 SQVTM, CDR2 ANQGSEA. For this clone: What it recognizes is unknown.

Method: immunoSEQ multiplex PCR; TCRdb's copy keeps in-frame clones and lacks some. The profile shows about 19,000 clones, about 76% of them singletons. Every patient was affected by relapse after autologous stem cell transplantation, while exposure to brentuximab vedotin was not uniform. Findings and caveats of the study: Before treatment, TCR diversity in newly diagnosed patients was reportedly lower than in healthy donors. Researchers reported that CD4+ TCR diversity, though not CD8+, rose significantly by C4D1.

J is TRBJ2-1 and V is TRBV29-1, with 8 bases lining up with TRBD1. This specimen consisted of peripheral blood mononuclear cells (PBMCs), obtained before the second cycle of nivolumab. This TCR was sampled from a human donor with classical Hodgkin lymphoma. This CDR3 is CSVEDSAVMDREYEQFF. The CDR3 DNA follows: TGCAGCGTTGAAGACTCTGCCGTGATGGACAGGGAGTATGAGCAGTTCTTC.